A single sample is the source of the 30 T cell receptor beta chains below, sequenced in a study of T cells in women clearing cervical HPV infection. Repertoires were generated with immunoSEQ multiplex PCR, while TCRdb's copy carries only in-frame clones and drops some. This repertoire includes more than 25,000 clones. Specimen: blood buffy coat. All receptors come from a woman between 18 and 75 years old with a cervical HPV16 infection that either progressed to CIN3+ or cleared (not recorded which).

On this clone: The CDR3 extends 3 residues past the end of the read, so its final part is completed from the germline J gene. The chain combines TRBV11-2 with TRBJ2-1, with TRBD2 matching over 7 bases. The germline V gene encodes CDR1 SGHAT and CDR2 FQNNGV. The V segment lost 5 bases and the J segment 4 bases; nucleotides outside the gene matches: 8. The CDR3 totals 15 residues. The chain's CDR3 is CASSPGTMSYNEQFF. The DNA read from the CDR3 is TGTGCCAGCAGCCCCGGGACTATGAGTTACAATGAG. The full variable domain, in which reference TRBV11-2 and TRBJ2-1 provide the parts outside the CDR3, is EAGVAQSPRYKIIEKRQSVAFWCNPISGHATLYWYQQILGQGPKLLIQFQNNGVVDDSQLPKDRFSAERLKGVDSTLKIQPAKLEDSAVYLCASSPGTMSYNEQFFGPGTRLTVL.

Comments on this clone: Read sequence stops 3 residues before the CDR3 end, and the germline J gene provides the missing end. This chain joins TRBV7-9 and TRBJ1-2; D is unresolved. The CDR3 length is 15 residues. The germline CDR1 and CDR2 sequences are SEHNR and FQNEAQ (reference sequence). The CDR3 here is CASSPGSGRNNDYTF. CDR3 bases read: TGTGCCAGCAGCCCCGGTAGCGGGCGGAACAATGAC.

Note on this clone: Read sequence stops 3 residues before the CDR3 end, and the germline J gene provides the missing end. This rearrangement joins TRBV20-1 to TRBJ2-1; 10 bases fit TRBD2. Germline-derived CDR1 and CDR2 are DFQATT and SNEGSKA (reference sequence). CDR3 length: 15 amino acids. The V segment lost 3 bases and the J segment 4 bases; nucleotides outside the gene matches: 6. CDR3 bases read: TGCAGTGCTAGGGCAGCGGGAGGGACTTACAATGAG. Residues: CSARAAGGTYNE. The CDR3 in its entirety is CSARAAGGTYNEQFF.

Of note for this clone: With the read ending 3 residues before the CDR3 end, the germline J gene is used to fill in that end. J is TRBJ2-3 and V is TRBV30; 13 nucleotides align to TRBD2. The CDR3 sequence is 16 residues long. Germline V gene sequence: CDR1 GTSNPN, CDR2 SVGIG (reference sequence). The CDR3: CASGLAGVGLRETQYF. The CDR3 DNA, read in part, is TGTGCCTCCGGACTAGCGGGAGTAGGGCTGAGAGAGACG.

In regard to this clone: The DNA ends 3 residues before the CDR3 does, and the rest of the CDR3 is filled in from the germline J gene. The rearrangement uses TRBV25-1 and TRBJ2-5; 9 positions agree with TRBD1. The V segment lost 4 bases and the J segment 1 base; nucleotides outside the gene matches: 1. Germline CDR1 is MGHDK and CDR2 is SYGVNS. The CDR3 runs to 14 residues. The CDR3 loop reads CASSVQGAQETQYF. Incomplete CDR3 DNA: TGTGCCAGCAGTGTACAGGGGGCCCAAGAGACC.

To note about this clone: The read terminates 3 residues ahead of where the CDR3 ends, so the germline J gene completes it. The rearrangement uses TRBV30 and TRBJ1-3; TRBD1 aligns across 7 bases. This CDR3 region has 14 residues. CDR1 is GTSNPN, CDR2 SVGIG, per germline (reference sequence). With 7 bases clipped from V and 0 bases from J, the junction kept 6 bases outside the gene matches. The part of the CDR3 DNA that was read is TGTGCCTACCACAGGGGCCACTCTGGAAACACC. Protein sequence: CAYHRGHSGNT. The full CDR3 sequence reads CAYHRGHSGNTIYF.

About this clone: The missing CDR3 end, 3 residues past where the read stops, is filled in from the germline J gene. This chain uses TRBV7-3 with TRBJ2-2; 8 bases align to TRBD1. The J segment lost 0 bases and the V segment lost 8 bases, leaving 5 bases of the junction unmatched. The CDR3 sequence is 15 residues long. Per germline, CDR1 SGHTA and CDR2 FQGTGA. The sequenced part of the CDR3 DNA is TGTGCCAGCGAGGGGACAGGCGCGAACACCGGGGAG. Residues: CASEGTGANTGE. The full-length CDR3 reads as CASEGTGANTGELFF.

As to this clone: The CDR3 end lies 3 residues beyond the end of the read and is filled in from the germline J gene. The gene calls are TRBV18 and TRBJ2-7; TRBD1 matches at 8 bases. Germline V CDR1 and CDR2: KGHSH, LQKENI. This CDR3 spans 14 amino acids. V shed 0 bases, J shed 6 bases, and the junction held 4 bases outside the gene matches. The sequenced part of the CDR3 DNA is TGTGCCAGCTCACCACCCGGGGACAGGCGCGAG. Residues: CASSPPGDRRE. The complete CDR3 reads CASSPPGDRREQYF.

As to this clone: The read gets to within 3 residues of the CDR3 end, and the germline J gene fills in the rest. V gene TRBV7-9 combines with J gene TRBJ2-3, with TRBD2 matching 12 bases. The CDR3 runs to 15 residues. Germline lookup yields CDR1 SEHNR and CDR2 FQNEAQ (reference sequence). Here the CDR3 reads CASKASGREFETQYF. The CDR3 DNA, read in part, is TGTGCCAGCAAGGCTAGCGGGAGGGAATTCGAGACG. Full variable domain (missing parts from reference TRBV7-9 and TRBJ2-3): DTGVSQNPRHKITKRGQNVTFRCDPISEHNRLYWYRQTLGQGPEFLTYFQNEAQLEKSRLLSDRFSAERPKGSFSTLEIQRTEQGDSAMYLCASKASGREFETQYFGPGTRLTVL.

As for this clone: The read ends 3 residues early relative to the CDR3; the germline J gene fills the gap. J is TRBJ1-1 and V is TRBV11-2; 7 bases are a match to TRBD1. From germline, CDR1 is SGHAT and CDR2 FQNNGV. The CDR3 extends over 12 amino acids. The sequenced CDR3 bases are TGTGCCAGCAGCTTAGAGGCAGGGGGA. It encodes CASSLEAGG. From start to end, the CDR3 is CASSLEAGGAFF.

Comment on this clone: The CDR3 end falls 3 residues outside the read, so it is completed with the germline J gene. V and J are TRBV7-6 and TRBJ2-3, with TRBD2 matching over 10 bases. CDR1 and CDR2 (germline): SGHVS, FNYEAQ. Unmatched junction bases numbered 10, after V lost 5 bases and J lost 2 bases. The CDR3 extends over 17 amino acids. Incomplete CDR3 DNA: TGTGCCAGCAGCCTACCTTTAGCGGGAGGTAACACAGATACG. Translating gives CASSLPLAGGNTDT. The entire CDR3 protein is CASSLPLAGGNTDTQYF.

About this clone itself: The read terminates 3 residues before the CDR3 end, so the remaining end is supplied by the germline J gene. This rearrangement joins TRBV4-1 to TRBJ2-6; no clear D gene. CDR1 and CDR2 from the germline V gene are MGHRA and YSYEKL. The V and J ends lost 3 bases and 0 bases respectively, with 6 bases between them. The CDR3 sequence is 15 residues long. Partial CDR3 DNA: TGCGCCAGCAGCCATCCACTCTCTGGGGCCAACGTC. This codes for CASSHPLSGANV. The whole CDR3 sequence is CASSHPLSGANVLTF.

Comments on this clone: The read falls 3 residues short of the CDR3 end, and the missing part is taken from the germline J gene. The rearrangement uses TRBV30 and TRBJ2-3; D is perhaps TRBD2 (6 bases). There are 13 residues in the CDR3. From germline, CDR1 is GTSNPN and CDR2 SVGIG (reference sequence). Between the trimmed V and J ends, which lost 7 bases and 8 bases, there was a span of 19 bases. The CDR3 sequence is CAFTGESLLTQYF. The sequenced CDR3 bases are TGTGCCTTTACGGGGGAAAGTTTGCTTACG.

The CDR3 sequence is CASSGEGRNEQFF. The CDR3 bases that were read are TGTGCCAGCAGTGGAGAGGGGAGGAATGAG. This chain links TRBV2 with TRBJ2-1, with D perhaps TRBD2 (6 bases). The read stops 3 residues short of the end of the CDR3; the missing end is completed from the germline J gene. The CDR3 contains 13 residues. Trimming removed 4 bases from V and 7 bases from J, with 11 bases in between. Germline V gene data show CDR1 as SNHLY and CDR2 as FYNNEI. The full variable domain, completed using reference TRBV2 and TRBJ2-1, is EPEVTQTPSHQVTQMGQEVILRCVPISNHLYFYWYRQILGQKVEFLVSFYNNEISEKSEIFDDQFSVERPDGSNFTLKIRSTKLEDSAMYFCASSGEGRNEQFFGPGTRLTVL.

Remarks on this clone: The read ends 3 residues early relative to the CDR3; the germline J gene fills the gap. This chain links TRBV20-1 with TRBJ2-5; 13 bases are a match to TRBD2. Germline V lookup: CDR1 DFQATT, CDR2 SNEGSKA (reference sequence). V lost 5 bases, J lost 4 bases, and 10 bases stayed unmatched. The CDR3 is 16 residues long. The CDR3 reads CSALRLAGGLPETQYF. The CDR3 DNA, read in part, is TGCAGTGCTCTCCGACTAGCGGGAGGCCTCCCAGAGACC.

As concerns this clone: The CDR3 extends 3 residues past the end of the read, so its final part is completed from the germline J gene. The J gene is TRBJ2-3, the V gene TRBV6-2 or TRBV6-3; possible D gene TRBD2, 6 bases. The CDR3 runs to 14 residues. Germline CDR1 is MNHEY and CDR2 is SVGEGT. The DNA read from the CDR3 is TGTGCCAGCAGCCCTCGGTTGAGCGGGCAGACG. Its translation: CASSPRLSGQT. The CDR3 in its entirety is CASSPRLSGQTQYF.

About this clone: The read falls 3 residues short of the CDR3 end, and the missing part is taken from the germline J gene. The genes are TRBV13 and TRBJ2-2, with TRBD1 matching 7 bases. The CDR3 loop spans 16 amino acids. The trim removed 0 bases at V and 4 bases at J, leaving 5 bases unmatched. CDR1 PRHDT and CDR2 FYEKMQ come from the germline V gene (reference sequence). The covered CDR3 bases are TGTGCCAGCAGCTTAGGAGACAGGGCTGGCACCGGGGAG. This codes for CASSLGDRAGTGE. The full CDR3 sequence reads CASSLGDRAGTGELFF.

Concerning this clone: The CDR3 end is not reached by the read, which stops 3 residues before it; the germline J gene fills it in. This chain links TRBV10-2 with TRBJ2-3; 10 bases map to TRBD2. CDR1 is WSHSY and CDR2 is SAAADI in the germline V gene. The CDR3 is made up of 17 amino acids. V lost 4 bases and J lost 3; bases outside the gene matches: 10. CDR3 bases read: TGCGCCAGCAGTGGAGAGATGGCTAGCGGGAGAACAGATACG. Amino acid sequence: CASSGEMASGRTDT. The CDR3, in full, reads CASSGEMASGRTDTQYF.

As for this clone: With the read ending 3 residues before the CDR3 end, the germline J gene is used to fill in that end. The chain combines TRBV30 with TRBJ2-3; D may be TRBD1 (6 bases). The CDR3 has 16 residues. The germline V gene has CDR1 GTSNPN and CDR2 SVGIG (reference sequence). CDR3 bases read: TGTGCCTGGAGTGTACTATTCGGACAGATCCAAGAGACG. It translates to CAWSVLFGQIQET. The complete CDR3 reads CAWSVLFGQIQETQYF.

Points on this clone: The read ends 3 residues before the CDR3 terminus; that terminus is restored from the germline J gene. The V and J genes are TRBV19 and TRBJ1-2; D gene unclear. Trimming shortened V by 3 bases and J by 7 bases, and 18 bases separated the two germline ends. The CDR3 loop spans 15 amino acids. Germline V CDR1 and CDR2: LNHDA, SQIVND (reference sequence). The CDR3 bases that were read are TGTGCCAGTAGTATTGTCCCGGGGAACAAGGCTGGC. It codes for CASSIVPGNKAG. The whole CDR3 is CASSIVPGNKAGYTF.

Worth noting for this clone: The read gets to within 3 residues of the CDR3 end, and the germline J gene fills in the rest. The rearrangement joins TRBV5-4 to TRBJ2-7; 8 bases map to TRBD1. J gave up 6 bases and V 4 bases, and 12 bases lay outside the gene matches. CDR1 is SGHNT, CDR2 YYREEE, per germline (reference sequence). CDR3 size: 15 residues. The chain's CDR3 is CASSTGQGVTGEQYF. The CDR3 DNA, read in part, is TGTGCCAGCAGCACAGGACAGGGAGTGACGGGCGAG. The full variable domain, completed using reference TRBV5-4 and TRBJ2-7, is ETGVTQSPTHLIKTRGQQVTLRCSSQSGHNTVSWYQQALGQGPQFIFQYYREEENGRGNFPPRFSGLQFPNYSSELNVNALELDDSALYLCASSTGQGVTGEQYFGPGTRLTVT.

Concerning this clone itself: The read stops 3 residues short of the end of the CDR3; the missing end is completed from the germline J gene. The chain combines TRBV20-1 with TRBJ2-7; maybe TRBD1 (6 bases). Germline V gene data show CDR1 as DFQATT and CDR2 as SNEGSKA (reference sequence). CDR3 length: 14 amino acids. V shed 0 bases and J shed 4 bases, with 13 bases lying between them. The CDR3 DNA, read in part, is TGCAGTGCTAGAGATCCTCAGGGGTTATACGAG. It specifies CSARDPQGLYE. In full, the CDR3 reads CSARDPQGLYEQYF.

In regard to this clone: The read gets to within 3 residues of the CDR3 end, and the germline J gene fills in the rest. The gene calls are TRBV5-1 and TRBJ2-7, with D possibly matching TRBD1 (6 bases). The ends were cut back, 2 bases at V and 3 bases at J, with 18 bases in the middle. CDR3 length: 16 residues. Germline V lookup: CDR1 SGHRS, CDR2 YFSETQ. The CDR3 DNA, read in part, is TGCGCCAGCAGCTTCGATGAAAAGGGACATAACTACGAG. Its protein product is CASSFDEKGHNYE. The full CDR3 is CASSFDEKGHNYEQYF.

In the case of this clone: The CDR3 end lies 3 residues beyond the end of the read and is filled in from the germline J gene. The chain is built from TRBV7-3 and TRBJ2-3, with 12 bases fitting TRBD2. There are 16 residues in the CDR3. With V trimmed by 5 bases and J by 4 bases, 7 bases remained unmatched. In germline, CDR1 is SGHTA, CDR2 FQGTGA. The CDR3 region is CASSPLAGGPSDTQYF. The CDR3 bases that were read are TGTGCCAGCAGCCCCCTAGCGGGAGGGCCATCAGATACG.

Worth noting for this clone: The read falls 3 residues short of the CDR3 end, and the missing part is taken from the germline J gene. The V call is TRBV30, the J call TRBJ1-2; 7 bases line up with TRBD1. Germline values: CDR1 GTSNPN, CDR2 SVGIG (reference sequence). The CDR3 extends over 16 amino acids. CDR3 bases read: TGTGCCTGGAGGGACATACTAGCGGGAGGGGGCTACGAC. It encodes CAWRDILAGGGYD. The entire CDR3 protein reads CAWRDILAGGGYDYTF.

A note on this clone: The read is 3 residues too short to cover the CDR3 end, so that end is filled in from the germline J gene. This chain connects TRBV23-1 to TRBJ2-4; maybe TRBD1 (6 bases). TRBV23-1 is annotated as an ORF whose role is uncertain. This CDR3 spans 18 amino acids. Trimming removed 6 bases at V and 0 bases at J, with 21 bases between. Incomplete CDR3 DNA: TGCGCCAGCAGATTCCCGGGACACACGCTTCTAGCCAAAAACATT. Protein product: CASRFPGHTLLAKNI. Given in full, the CDR3 is CASRFPGHTLLAKNIQYF.

CDR3 bases read: TGTGCCAGCAGCTCACGAGGGACAGCTAATGAAAAA. This encodes CASSSRGTANEK. The CDR3 reads in full as CASSSRGTANEKLFF. The rearrangement joins TRBV11-2 to TRBJ1-4; TRBD1 matches 7 bases. The observed sequence ends 3 residues before the CDR3 terminus, with the missing tail filled in from the germline J gene. The CDR3 is 15 residues long. The junction had 5 bases not matched to a gene; V was cut back by 4 bases and J by 3 bases. Germline CDR1 and CDR2: SGHAT and FQNNGV. Based on the CDR3 plus reference TRBV11-2 and TRBJ1-4, the full variable domain is EAGVAQSPRYKIIEKRQSVAFWCNPISGHATLYWYQQILGQGPKLLIQFQNNGVVDDSQLPKDRFSAERLKGVDSTLKIQPAKLEDSAVYLCASSSRGTANEKLFFGSGTQLSVL.

With respect to this clone: The CDR3 end is not reached by the read, which stops 3 residues before it; the germline J gene fills it in. The chain combines TRBV12-3 or TRBV12-4 with TRBJ2-1, with D possibly being TRBD2 (6 bases). This CDR3 comprises 15 residues. V was cut by 6 bases and J by 7 bases, with 19 bases left in between. The CDR3 reads CASSPRTTFWNEQFF. The CDR3 bases that were read are TGTGCCAGCAGCCCCCGGACTACTTTCTGGAATGAG.

Comment on this clone: The read stops 3 residues short of the end of the CDR3; the missing end is completed from the germline J gene. The chain employs TRBV7-9 and TRBJ1-2, with D perhaps matching TRBD1 (5 bases). CDR1 SEHNR and CDR2 FQNEAQ come from the germline V gene (reference sequence). The length of the CDR3 is 15 residues. CDR3 residues: CASSNRDSRGYDYTF. CDR3 DNA, as far as it was read: TGTGCCAGCAGCAACCGGGACTCCCGGGGGTACGAC.

With respect to this clone: The read finishes 3 residues shy of the CDR3 end, and the germline J gene is used to complete it. The V gene is TRBV4-1, the J gene TRBJ2-1, with TRBD2 matching 14 bases. Looked up from germline, CDR1 is MGHRA and CDR2 is YSYEKL. This CDR3 spans 17 amino acids. V shed 4 bases, J shed 7 bases, and the junction held 9 bases outside the gene matches. CDR3 DNA, as far as it was read: TGCGCCAGCAGCCCCTATACGACTAGCGGGAGGGCTAATGAG. As protein: CASSPYTTSGRANE. The whole CDR3 region reads CASSPYTTSGRANEQFF.